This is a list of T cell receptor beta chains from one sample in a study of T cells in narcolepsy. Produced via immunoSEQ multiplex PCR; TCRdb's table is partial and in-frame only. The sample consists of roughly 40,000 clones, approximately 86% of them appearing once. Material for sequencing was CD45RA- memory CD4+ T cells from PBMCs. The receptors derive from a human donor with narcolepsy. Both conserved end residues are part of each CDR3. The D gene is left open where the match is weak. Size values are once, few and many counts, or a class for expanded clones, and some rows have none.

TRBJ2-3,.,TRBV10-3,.,TGTGCCATCAATGTTGGGGGGAGGAGCACAGATACGCAGTATTTT,CAINVGGRSTDTQYF
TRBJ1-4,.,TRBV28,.,TGTGCCAGCAGTCCAGGGTTGGGTGAAAAACTGTTTTTT,CASSPGLGEKLFF
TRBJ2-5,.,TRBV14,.,TGTGCCAGCAGCCCCCAGGGGCGAGCGACCCAGTACTTC,CASSPQGRATQYF
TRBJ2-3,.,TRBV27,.,TGTGCCAGCAGTTTTGCGCTCGCAGATACGCAGTATTTT,CASSFALADTQYF
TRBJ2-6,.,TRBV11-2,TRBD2,TGTGCCAGCAGCTTTGGGAGGGCTGGGGCCAACGTCCTGACTTTC,CASSFGRAGANVLTF
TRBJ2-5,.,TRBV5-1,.,TGCGCCAGCAGGTCCTCAGGGGTAGGACAGTACTTC,CASRSSGVGQYF
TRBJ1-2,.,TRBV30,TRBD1,TGTGCCTGGAGTTTCCCGGACAGGACTGATGGCTACACCTTC,CAWSFPDRTDGYTF
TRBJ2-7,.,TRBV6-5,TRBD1,TGTGCCAGCAGTTACTCGGGACAGGCCTCCTACGAGCAGTACTTC,CASSYSGQASYEQYF
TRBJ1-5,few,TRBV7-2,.,TGTGCCAGCAGCCCACGGGGGGGTCGGGGCAATCAGCCCCAGCATTTT,CASSPRGGRGNQPQHF
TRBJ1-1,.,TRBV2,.,TGTGCCAGCAGTGAATCGGGGGGGGTCACTGAAGCTTTCTTT,CASSESGGVTEAFF
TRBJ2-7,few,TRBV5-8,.,TGTGCCAGCAGCTTTATTGAGCAGTACTTC,CASSFIEQYF
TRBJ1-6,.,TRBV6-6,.,TGTGCCAGCAGTCGACAGGATGACTCACCCCTCCACTTT,CASSRQDDSPLHF
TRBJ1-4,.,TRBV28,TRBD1,TGTGCCAGCAGCCGCGACAGGGTAATTGAAAAACTGTTTTTT,CASSRDRVIEKLFF
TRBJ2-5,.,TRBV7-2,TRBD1,TGTGCCAGCAGGGCTGCGGGACAGGGGGGGGAGACCCAGTACTTC,CASRAAGQGGETQYF
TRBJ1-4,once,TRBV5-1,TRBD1,TGCGCCAGCAGCTTGGCCGGGACAGGGTCTGAAAAACTGTTTTTT,CASSLAGTGSEKLFF
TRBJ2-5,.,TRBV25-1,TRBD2,TGTGCCAGCAGTGTCCGGGGCGGGGGGAAGGAGACCCAGTACTTC,CASSVRGGGKETQYF
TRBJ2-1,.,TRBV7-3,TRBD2,TGTGCCAGCAGCTTACAGCGGGAGAATGAGCAGTTCTTC,CASSLQRENEQFF
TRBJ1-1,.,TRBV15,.,TGTGCCACCAGCAGGGAGGTGGCTGAAGCTTTCTTT,CATSREVAEAFF
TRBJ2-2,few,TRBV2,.,TGTGCCAGCGTGCGCGGTCTGAGGAAAGCCGGGGAGCTGTTTTTT,CASVRGLRKAGELFF
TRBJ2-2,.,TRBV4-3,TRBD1,TGCGCCAGCAGGGACAGGGGGCAGATCGGGGAGCTGTTTTTT,CASRDRGQIGELFF
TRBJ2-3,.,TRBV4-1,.,TGCGCCAGCAGCCAAGAATTGCGGGGGCCTACAGATACGCAGTATTTT,CASSQELRGPTDTQYF
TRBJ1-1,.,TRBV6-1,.,TGTGCCAGCAGACCAAGGGGGTCGAACACTGAAGCTTTCTTT,CASRPRGSNTEAFF
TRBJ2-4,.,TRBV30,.,TGTGCCTGGAGTGTACCTCGACCCTCCAAAAACATTCAGTACTTC,CAWSVPRPSKNIQYF
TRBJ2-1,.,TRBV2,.,TGTGCCAGCAGTGAAGCGCGGGAAACCGAGCAGTTCTTC,CASSEARETEQFF
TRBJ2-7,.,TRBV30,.,TGTGCCTGGAGCCGGGCAGGGTCCTACGAGCAGTACTTC,CAWSRAGSYEQYF
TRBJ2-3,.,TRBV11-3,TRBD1,TGTGCCAGCAGCTCGAAGGGGCTCAGGGGGGATACGCAGTATTTT,CASSSKGLRGDTQYF
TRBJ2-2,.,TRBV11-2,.,TGTGCCAGCCGCCAAGCAGTCCTGAACCCCGGGGAGCTGTTTTTT,CASRQAVLNPGELFF
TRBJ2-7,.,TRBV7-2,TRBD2,TGTGCCAGCAGCGATCAACCGGGACTAGCGGGGGGGGAGCAGTACTTC,CASSDQPGLAGGEQYF
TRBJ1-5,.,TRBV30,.,TGTGCCTGGAGCGGGTTAGAGCAGCCCCAGCATTTT,CAWSGLEQPQHF
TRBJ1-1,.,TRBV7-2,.,TGTGCCAGCAGCTTAGTGGGCGTGGGGACTGAAGCTTTCTTT,CASSLVGVGTEAFF
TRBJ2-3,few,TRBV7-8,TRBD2,TGTGCCAGCAGTCTCTCGGAGCGGGGGGTGCAAGATACGCAGTATTTT,CASSLSERGVQDTQYF
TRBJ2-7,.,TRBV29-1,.,TGCAGCGTCTACACTTCGGGACGGCTGGACGAGCAGTACTTC,CSVYTSGRLDEQYF
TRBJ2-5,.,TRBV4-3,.,TGCGCCAGCAGCCAAGGGGCTGTAGGCCAAGAGACCCAGTACTTC,CASSQGAVGQETQYF
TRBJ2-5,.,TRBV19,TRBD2,TGTGCCAGTAGTACGGGGACTAGTCCCCAAGAGACCCAGTACTTC,CASSTGTSPQETQYF
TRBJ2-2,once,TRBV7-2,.,TGTGCCAGCAGCTTAACGCAGGTCGCCGGGGAGCTGTTTTTT,CASSLTQVAGELFF
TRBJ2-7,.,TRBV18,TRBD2,TGTGCCAGCTCCCCGGGGGGGGAGCAGTACTTC,CASSPGGEQYF
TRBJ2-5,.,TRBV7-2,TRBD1,TGTGCCAGCTTGGACAGGGGGCGCGCGGAAGAGACCCAGTACTTC,CASLDRGRAEETQYF
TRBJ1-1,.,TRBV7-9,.,TGTGCCAGCAATGGTATCGGGTACGAAGCTTTCTTT,CASNGIGYEAFF
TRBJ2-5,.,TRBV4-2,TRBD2,TGTGCCAGCAGCCAAGATGGGGGGGGAGAGACCCAGTACTTC,CASSQDGGGETQYF
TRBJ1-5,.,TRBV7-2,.,TGTGCCAGCAGCTTGTGGCCAGGTCAAGAGCTCCAGCATTTT,CASSLWPGQELQHF
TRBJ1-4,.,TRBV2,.,TGTGCCAGCAAGGGGACCACTACTAATGAAAAACTGTTTTTT,CASKGTTTNEKLFF
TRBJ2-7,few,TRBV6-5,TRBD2,TGTGCCAGCAGGCCGGCGGGGACTAGCTTTAACGAGCAGTACTTC,CASRPAGTSFNEQYF
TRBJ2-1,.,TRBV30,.,TGTGCCTGGAGTGGGGGGTTCCTCGATGAGCAGTTCTTC,CAWSGGFLDEQFF
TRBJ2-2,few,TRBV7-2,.,TGTGCCAGCAGCCAACTAGCCGGGGAGCTGTTTTTT,CASSQLAGELFF
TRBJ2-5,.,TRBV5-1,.,TGCGCCAGCAGCTTTACAGTCCAAGAGACCCAGTACTTC,CASSFTVQETQYF
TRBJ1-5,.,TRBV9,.,TGTGCCAGCAGCGGGCCGGGGCTCAATCAGCCCCAGCATTTT,CASSGPGLNQPQHF